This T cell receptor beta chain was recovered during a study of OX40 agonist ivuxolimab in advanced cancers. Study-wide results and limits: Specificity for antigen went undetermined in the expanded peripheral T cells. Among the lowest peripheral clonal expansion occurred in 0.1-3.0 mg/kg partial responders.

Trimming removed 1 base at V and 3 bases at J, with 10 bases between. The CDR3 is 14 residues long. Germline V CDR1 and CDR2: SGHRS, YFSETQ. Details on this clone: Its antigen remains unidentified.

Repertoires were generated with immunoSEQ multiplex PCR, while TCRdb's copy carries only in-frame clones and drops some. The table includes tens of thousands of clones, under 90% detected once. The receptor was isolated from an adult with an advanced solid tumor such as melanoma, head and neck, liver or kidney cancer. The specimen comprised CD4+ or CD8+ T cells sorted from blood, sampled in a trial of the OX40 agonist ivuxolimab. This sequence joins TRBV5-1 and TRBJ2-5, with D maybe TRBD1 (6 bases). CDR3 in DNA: TGCGCCAGCAGCTTGCAGGGGCGGAAAGAGACCCAGTACTTC. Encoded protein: CASSLQGRKETQYF.